The clone carrying this T cell receptor (beta chain) has more than one count but fewer than ten. As yet, its antigen is unknown. The CDR3 has 16 amino acids. Per germline, CDR1 SGHTA and CDR2 FQGNSA. V shed 1 base and J 1 base; nucleotides not matched to a gene: 7. The data are from a study of human T cells and chemical hapten exposure. Study as a whole: The patch tests put 0.01% DPC on the skin of the upper back and were read 6 days later. Regarding the study as a whole: Sensitizing to DPC left TCRs with a frequency above 1 in 1000 unaltered.

The time point: pre-sensitization, week 0. As to treatment: therapeutic diphenylcyclopropenone sensitization with weekly scalp DPC. TCRdb called the RACE reads again in MiXCR, with one record for every CDR3 protein. The sample holds approximately 370,000 distinct CDR3 sequences; around 5% are singletons and the top ten take over 7%. Sequences were derived from whole blood, sampled in connection with sensitization to the hapten diphenylcyclopropenone (DPC). The TCR comes from a woman between 18 and 29 years old with alopecia areata. Some clones in this sample may be carry-over from other donors' samples. The chain combines TRBV7-2 with TRBJ2-7; 7 bases agree with TRBD1. CDR3 sequence (DNA): TGTGCCAGCAGCTTAGGTCTCTGGGACAGATCCTACGAGCAGTACTTC. This encodes CASSLGLWDRSYEQYF. The whole variable domain, filled in from reference TRBV7-2 and TRBJ2-7, reads GAGVSQSPSNKVTEKGKDVELRCDPISGHTALYWYRQSLGQGLEFLIYFQGNSAPDKSGLPSDRFSAERTGGSVSTLTIQRTQQEDSAVYLCASSLGLWDRSYEQYFGPGTRLTVT.